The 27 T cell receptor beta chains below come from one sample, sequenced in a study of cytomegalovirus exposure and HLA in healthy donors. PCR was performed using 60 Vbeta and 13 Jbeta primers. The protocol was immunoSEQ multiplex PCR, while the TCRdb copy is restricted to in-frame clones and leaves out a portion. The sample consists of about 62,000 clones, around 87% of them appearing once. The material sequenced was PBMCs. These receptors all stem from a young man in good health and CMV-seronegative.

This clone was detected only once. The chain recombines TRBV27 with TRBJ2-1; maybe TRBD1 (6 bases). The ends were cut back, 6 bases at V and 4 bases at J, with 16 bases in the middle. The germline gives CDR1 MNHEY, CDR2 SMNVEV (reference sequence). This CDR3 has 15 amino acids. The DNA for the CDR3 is TGTGCCAGCAGCCCAGGACAGCACCCTTACAATGAGCAGTTCTTC. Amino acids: CASSPGQHPYNEQFF.

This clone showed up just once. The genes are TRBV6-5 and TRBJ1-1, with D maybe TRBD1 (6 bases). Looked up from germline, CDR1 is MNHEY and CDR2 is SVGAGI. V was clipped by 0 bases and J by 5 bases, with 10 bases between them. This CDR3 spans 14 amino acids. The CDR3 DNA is TGTGCCAGCAGTTACTCCAGGGGAGGGACTGAAGCTTTCTTT. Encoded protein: CASSYSRGGTEAFF.

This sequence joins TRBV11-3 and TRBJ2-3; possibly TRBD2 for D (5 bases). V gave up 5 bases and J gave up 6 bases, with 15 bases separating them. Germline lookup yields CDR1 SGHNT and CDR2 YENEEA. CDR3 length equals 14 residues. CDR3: CASSPGEGSDTQYF. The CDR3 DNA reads TGTGCCAGCAGCCCGGGTGAGGGATCGGATACGCAGTATTTT.

The CDR3 sequence: CASGSLRTSGRDTQYF. DNA for the CDR3: TGTGCTAGTGGTTCCTTAAGGACTAGCGGGCGAGATACGCAGTATTTT. The chain carries TRBV12-5 and TRBJ2-3, with 11 bases matching TRBD2. J was trimmed by 5 bases and V by 4 bases; bases with no gene match: 8. The CDR3 sequence is 16 residues long. Per the germline V gene, CDR1 is LGHNT and CDR2 is FRNRAP.

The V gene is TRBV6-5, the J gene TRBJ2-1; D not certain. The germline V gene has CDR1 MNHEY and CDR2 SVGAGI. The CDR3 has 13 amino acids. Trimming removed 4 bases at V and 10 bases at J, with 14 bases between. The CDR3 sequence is CASSFAPKSEQFF. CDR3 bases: TGTGCCAGCAGTTTCGCTCCTAAATCCGAGCAGTTCTTC.

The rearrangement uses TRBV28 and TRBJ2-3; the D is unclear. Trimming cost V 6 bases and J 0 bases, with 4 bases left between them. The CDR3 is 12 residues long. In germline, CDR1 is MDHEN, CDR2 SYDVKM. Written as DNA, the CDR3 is TGTGCCAGCAGCCCGAGCACAGATACGCAGTATTTT. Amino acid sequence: CASSPSTDTQYF.

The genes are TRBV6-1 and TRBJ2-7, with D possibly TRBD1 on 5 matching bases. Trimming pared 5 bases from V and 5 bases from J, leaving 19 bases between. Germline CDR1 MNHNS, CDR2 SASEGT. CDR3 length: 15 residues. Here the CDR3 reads CASSPAPSGINEQYF. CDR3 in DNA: TGTGCCAGCAGTCCCGCCCCCTCAGGGATTAACGAGCAGTACTTC.

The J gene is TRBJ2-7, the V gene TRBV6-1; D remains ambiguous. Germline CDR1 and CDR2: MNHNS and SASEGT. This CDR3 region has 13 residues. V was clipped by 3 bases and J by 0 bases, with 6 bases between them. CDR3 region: CASSERHSYEQYV. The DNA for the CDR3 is TGTGCCAGCAGTGAGAGGCACTCCTACGAGCAGTACGTC.

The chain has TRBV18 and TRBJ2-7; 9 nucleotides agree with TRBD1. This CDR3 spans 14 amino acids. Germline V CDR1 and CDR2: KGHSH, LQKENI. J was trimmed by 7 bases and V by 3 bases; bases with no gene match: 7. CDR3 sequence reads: CASSPRTGVSEQYF. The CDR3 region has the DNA TGTGCCAGCTCACCCAGGACAGGGGTTTCTGAGCAGTACTTC.

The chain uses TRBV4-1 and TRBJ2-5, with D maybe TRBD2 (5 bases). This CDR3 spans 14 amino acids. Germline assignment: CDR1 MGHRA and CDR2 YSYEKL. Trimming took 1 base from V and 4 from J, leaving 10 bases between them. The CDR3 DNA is TGCGCCAGCAGCCAAGGACACGGAGGAGAGACCCAGTACTTC. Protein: CASSQGHGGETQYF.

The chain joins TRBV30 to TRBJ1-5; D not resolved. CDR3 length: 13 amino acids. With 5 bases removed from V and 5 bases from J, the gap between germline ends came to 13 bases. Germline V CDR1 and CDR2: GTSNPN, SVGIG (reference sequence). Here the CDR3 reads CAWGGNSHQPQHF. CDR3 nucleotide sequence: TGTGCCTGGGGAGGGAATTCCCATCAGCCCCAGCATTTT.

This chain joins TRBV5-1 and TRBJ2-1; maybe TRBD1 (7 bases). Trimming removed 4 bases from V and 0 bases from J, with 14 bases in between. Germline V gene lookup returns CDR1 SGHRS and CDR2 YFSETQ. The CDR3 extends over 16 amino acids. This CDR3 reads CASSMEGQSSYNEQFF. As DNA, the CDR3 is TGCGCCAGCAGCATGGAGGGACAGAGCTCCTACAATGAGCAGTTCTTC.

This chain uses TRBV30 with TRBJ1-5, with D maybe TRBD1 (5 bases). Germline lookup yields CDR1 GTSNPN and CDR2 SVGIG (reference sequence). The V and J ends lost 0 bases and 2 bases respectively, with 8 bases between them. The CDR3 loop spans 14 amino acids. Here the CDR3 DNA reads TGTGCCTGGAGTGTATGGGGCGGCAATCAGCCCCAGCATTTT. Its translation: CAWSVWGGNQPQHF.

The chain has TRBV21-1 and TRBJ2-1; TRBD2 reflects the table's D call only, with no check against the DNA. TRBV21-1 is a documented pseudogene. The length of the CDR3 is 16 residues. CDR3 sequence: CASSYRLAGGRSEQFF. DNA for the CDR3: TGTGCCAGCAGCTATAGACTAGCGGGGGGGCGGAGTGAGCAGTTCTTC.

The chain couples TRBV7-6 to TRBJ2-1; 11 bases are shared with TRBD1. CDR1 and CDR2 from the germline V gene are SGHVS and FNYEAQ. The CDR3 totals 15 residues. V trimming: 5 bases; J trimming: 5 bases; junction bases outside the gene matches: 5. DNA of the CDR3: TGTGCCAGCAGCCGGGGACAGGGGGGTGACAATGAGCAGTTCTTC. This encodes CASSRGQGGDNEQFF.

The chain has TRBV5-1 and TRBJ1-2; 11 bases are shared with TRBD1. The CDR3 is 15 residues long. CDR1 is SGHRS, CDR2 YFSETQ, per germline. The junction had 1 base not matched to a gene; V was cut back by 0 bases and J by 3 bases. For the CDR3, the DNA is TGCGCCAGCAGCTTGGGGACAGGGGGCGACTATGGCTACACCTTC. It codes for CASSLGTGGDYGYTF.

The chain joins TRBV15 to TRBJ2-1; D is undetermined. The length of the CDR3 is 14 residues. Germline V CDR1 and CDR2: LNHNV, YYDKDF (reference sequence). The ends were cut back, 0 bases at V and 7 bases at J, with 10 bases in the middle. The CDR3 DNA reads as TGTGCCACCAGCAGAGACCCGGGTCGAAATGAGCAGTTCTTC. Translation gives CATSRDPGRNEQFF.

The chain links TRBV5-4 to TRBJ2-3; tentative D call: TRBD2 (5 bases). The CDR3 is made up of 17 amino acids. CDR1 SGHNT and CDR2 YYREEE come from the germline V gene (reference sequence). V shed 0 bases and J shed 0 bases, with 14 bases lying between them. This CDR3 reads CASSLDPWESSTDTQYF. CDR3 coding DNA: TGTGCCAGCAGCTTGGACCCCTGGGAGTCTAGCACAGATACGCAGTATTTT.

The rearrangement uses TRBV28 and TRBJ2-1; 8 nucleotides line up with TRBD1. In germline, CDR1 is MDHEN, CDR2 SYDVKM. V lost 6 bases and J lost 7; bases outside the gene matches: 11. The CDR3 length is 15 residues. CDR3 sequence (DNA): TGTGCCAGCAGGGGAGGCGGACAGGGTCTGAATGAGCAGTTCTTC. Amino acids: CASRGGGQGLNEQFF.

The CDR3 DNA follows: TGTGCCAGCAGCTCACAGGGGCGCCGCGATCAGCCCCAGCATTTT. It encodes CASSSQGRRDQPQHF. J is TRBJ1-5 and V is TRBV7-2; 7 bases match TRBD1. The CDR3 has 15 amino acids. Germline loops: CDR1 SGHTA, CDR2 FQGNSA. The junction had 8 bases not matched to a gene; V was cut back by 4 bases and J by 5 bases.

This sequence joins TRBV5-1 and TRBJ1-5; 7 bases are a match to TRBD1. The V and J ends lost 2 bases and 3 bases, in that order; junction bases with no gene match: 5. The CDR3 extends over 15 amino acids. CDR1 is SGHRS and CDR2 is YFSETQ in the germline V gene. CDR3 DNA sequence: TGCGCCAGCAGCTTAGGACAGGCGCCCAATCAGCCCCAGCATTTT. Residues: CASSLGQAPNQPQHF.

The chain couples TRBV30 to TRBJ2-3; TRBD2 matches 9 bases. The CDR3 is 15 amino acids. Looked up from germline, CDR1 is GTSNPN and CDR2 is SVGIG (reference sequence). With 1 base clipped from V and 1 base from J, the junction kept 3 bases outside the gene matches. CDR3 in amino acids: CAWSGERGGTDTQYF. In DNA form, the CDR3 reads TGTGCCTGGAGTGGGGAGCGGGGGGGCACAGATACGCAGTATTTT.

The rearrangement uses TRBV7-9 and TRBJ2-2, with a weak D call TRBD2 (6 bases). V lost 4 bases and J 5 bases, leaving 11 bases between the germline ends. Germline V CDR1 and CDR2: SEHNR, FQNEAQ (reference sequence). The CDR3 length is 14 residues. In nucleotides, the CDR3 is TGTGCCAGCAGCTCCGTGGAGGGGACCGGGGAGCTGTTTTTT. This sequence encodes CASSSVEGTGELFF.

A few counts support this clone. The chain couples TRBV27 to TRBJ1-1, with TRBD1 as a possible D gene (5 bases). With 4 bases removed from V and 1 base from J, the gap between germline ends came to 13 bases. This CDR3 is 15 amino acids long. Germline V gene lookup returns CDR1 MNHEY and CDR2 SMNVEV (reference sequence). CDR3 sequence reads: CASSWGLAGNTEAFF. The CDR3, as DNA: TGTGCCAGCAGTTGGGGCTTGGCAGGGAACACTGAAGCTTTCTTT.

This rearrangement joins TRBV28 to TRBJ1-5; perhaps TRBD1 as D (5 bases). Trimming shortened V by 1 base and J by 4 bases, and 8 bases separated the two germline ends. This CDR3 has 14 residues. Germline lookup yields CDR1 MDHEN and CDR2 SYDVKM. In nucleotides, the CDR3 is TGTGCCAGCAGTTTATTGACAGAAAATCAGCCCCAGCATTTT. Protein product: CASSLLTENQPQHF.

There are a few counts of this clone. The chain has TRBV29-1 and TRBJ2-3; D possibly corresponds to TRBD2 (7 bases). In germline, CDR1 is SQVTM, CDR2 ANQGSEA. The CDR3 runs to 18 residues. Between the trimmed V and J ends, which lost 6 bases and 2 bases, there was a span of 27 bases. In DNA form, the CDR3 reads TGCAGCGTGGCAGGGGAAACCTGGCTTGGGGACTACACAGATACGCAGTATTTT. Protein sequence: CSVAGETWLGDYTDTQYF.

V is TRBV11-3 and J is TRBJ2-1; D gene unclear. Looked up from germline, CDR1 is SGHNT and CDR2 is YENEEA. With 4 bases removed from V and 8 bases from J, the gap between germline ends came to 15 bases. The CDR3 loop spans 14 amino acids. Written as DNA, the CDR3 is TGTGCCAGCAGCTCATCATTACTTAGCCATGAGCAGTTCTTC. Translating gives CASSSSLLSHEQFF.